This T cell receptor beta chain was sequenced for a study of cytomegalovirus exposure and HLA in healthy donors. With 5 bases removed from V and 3 bases from J, the gap between germline ends came to 16 bases. CDR1 is SGHTA, CDR2 FQGNSA, per germline. The length of the CDR3 is 15 residues. This PCR relied on a set of 60 Vbeta primers and 13 Jbeta primers. Only in-frame clones appear in the TCRdb table, and some are missing; sequencing was by immunoSEQ multiplex PCR. The sample includes over 110,000 clones, about 80% seen only once; the top ten take under 6%. Study results and limitations: CMV serostatus was the sole immune exposure information available.

As regards this clone: The target antigen is unknown.

Sequenced: PBMCs. The TCR was taken from a man aged 40-49 years in good health and CMV-seronegative. The chain couples TRBV7-2 to TRBJ1-2; D is perhaps TRBD1 (5 bases). The CDR3 DNA reads as TGTGCCAGCAGCGAATCAAGCCTGGGGCACTATGGCTACACCTTC. It yields the protein CASSESSLGHYGYTF. The full variable domain, with the rest looked up from reference TRBV7-2 and TRBJ1-2, is GAGVSQSPSNKVTEKGKDVELRCDPISGHTALYWYRQSLGQGLEFLIYFQGNSAPDKSGLPSDRFSAERTGGSVSTLTIQRTQQEDSAVYLCASSESSLGHYGYTFGSGTRLTVV.